Listed below are T cell receptor beta chains from one sample, sequenced in a study of T cells in Graves' hyperthyroidism and ophthalmopathy. TCRdb reprocessed the multiplex PCR reads via MiXCR and lists one record per CDR3 protein. The data hold roughly 290,000 distinct CDR3 sequences, with about an eighth observed a single time. The specimen sequenced was blood. Receptors originate from a woman aged 40 to 49 with Graves' hyperthyroidism. CDR3s include the opening cysteine and the closing phenylalanine or tryptophan. D genes are given only for firm matches. Expanded clones are given a class, and other clones once, few, many or no size at all.

V	size	J	D	DNA	CDR3
TRBV19	-	TRBJ2-2	TRBD2	TGTGCCAGTACGAGCGGGAGTTATACCGGGGAGCTGTTTTTT	CASTSGSYTGELFF
TRBV5-4	-	TRBJ2-5	-	TGTGCCAGCAGCTTCGGTCACCAAGAGACCCAGTACTTC	CASSFGHQETQYF
TRBV29-1	many	TRBJ2-1	TRBD1	TGCAGCGTTGCAGGGGGCAATCCCTACAATGAGCAGTTCTTC	CSVAGGNPYNEQFF
TRBV20-1	many	TRBJ1-6	-	TGCAGTGCTAGAGACCCCGAGGTCGCGTCCACTTCACCCCTCCACTTT	CSARDPEVASTSPLHF
TRBV29-1	-	TRBJ1-6	-	TGCAGCGTTGAAGCGAGGAAGCGTCTTTACTCCTATAATTCACCCCTCCACTTT	CSVEARKRLYSYNSPLHF
TRBV13	many	TRBJ1-1	-	TGTGCCAGCAGCTCTAACACTGAAGCTTTCTTT	CASSSNTEAFF
TRBV15	-	TRBJ2-7	TRBD1	TGTGCCACCAGCGGGAGACAGGGGATCGTGGGCGAGCAGTACTTC	CATSGRQGIVGEQYF
TRBV5-8	many	TRBJ2-3	-	TGTGCCACCCAAAAATCGGGCGGGATAACAGATACGCAGTATTTT	CATQKSGGITDTQYF
TRBV20-1	few	TRBJ2-3	-	TGCAGTGCTACGGACAGTACGCAGTATTTT	CSATDSTQYF
TRBV5-4	-	TRBJ1-1	-	TGTGCCAGCACCCGAGGGCAGGGGCATGTGAACACTGAAGCTTTCTTT	CASTRGQGHVNTEAFF
TRBV6-2/TRBV6-3	many	TRBJ2-1	TRBD2	TGTGCCAGCAGTCTCGGGAGGACTAATGAGCAGTTCTTC	CASSLGRTNEQFF
TRBV2	-	TRBJ2-3	TRBD2	TGTGCCAGCAATGGTCATTACCGAGCGGGAGGGCAAGCAGATACGCAGTATTTT	CASNGHYRAGGQADTQYF
TRBV11-1	many	TRBJ2-3	TRBD1	TGTGCCAGCAGCACTGGGACAGGGGTGGCAGATACGCAGTATTTT	CASSTGTGVADTQYF
TRBV10-1	-	TRBJ2-1	-	TGCGCCACGGGGAGGATCGATGAGCAGTTCTTC	CATGRIDEQFF
TRBV6-2/TRBV6-3	many	TRBJ2-5	-	TGTGCCAGCAGTTACGGGGCGGGACCGGCGGAGACCCAGTACTTC	CASSYGAGPAETQYF